Each of the 17 T cell receptor beta chains below was sequenced from the same sample in a study of beta chain features in type 1 diabetes (dated by TCRdb to the late 2010s). Library generation was performed with the immunoSEQ multiplex PCR assay. All of the isolated RNA was reverse transcribed with the High Capacity cDNA Reverse Transcription Kit, so expressed TCRB transcripts were sequenced. TCRdb re-hosts the immuneACCESS table, in-frame sequences only. Its copies lack some clones; in the studies checked, an unresolved V gene accounts for under half of them, and the cause for the rest is not known. This sample lists roughly 180,000 clones; about 13% were detected once. The leading ten clones occupy about 0.58% of the sample. The specimen was central memory CD4+ T cells from blood. These receptors were collected from a woman under 30 in good health.

This clone showed up just once. The chain combines TRBV18 with TRBJ1-5; 7 bases agree with TRBD1. In germline, CDR1 is KGHSH, CDR2 LQKENI. J was trimmed by 3 bases and V by 2 bases; bases with no gene match: 7. The CDR3 runs 16 residues. CDR3 nucleotides: TGTGCCAGCTCACCAGAGAGGGGGCGCGTCAATCAGCCCCAGCATTTT. It encodes CASSPERGRVNQPQHF.

The chain carries TRBV7-2 and TRBJ1-2, with 7 bases that match TRBD1. The J segment lost 8 bases and the V segment lost 0 bases, leaving 6 bases of the junction unmatched. This CDR3 has 14 residues. Germline V gene data show CDR1 as SGHTA and CDR2 as FQGNSA. Written as DNA, the CDR3 is TGTGCCAGCAGCTTAGCGACAGGGTCATGGGGCTACACCTTC. It codes for CASSLATGSWGYTF.

This clone was observed a handful of times. The V and J genes are TRBV6-6 and TRBJ1-5; D is undetermined. V was cut by 5 bases and J by 0 bases, with 8 bases left in between. This CDR3 has 14 amino acids. In germline, CDR1 is MNHNY, CDR2 SVGAGI (reference sequence). CDR3 residues: CASSPLDSNQPQHF. CDR3 bases: TGTGCCAGCAGTCCATTAGATAGCAATCAGCCCCAGCATTTT.

This chain uses TRBV5-1 with TRBJ1-2; possible D gene TRBD1, 6 bases. Germline CDR1 reads SGHRS; CDR2 reads YFSETQ. The CDR3 spans 13 residues. With 4 bases removed from V and 8 bases from J, the gap between germline ends came to 15 bases. This chain's CDR3 is CASSASGEWGYTF. The CDR3 region has the DNA TGCGCCAGCAGCGCCTCAGGGGAGTGGGGCTACACCTTC.

In its sample, this clone was seen a few times. The J gene is TRBJ1-2, the V gene TRBV6-6; 11 bases map to TRBD1. Germline V gene data show CDR1 as MNHNY and CDR2 as SVGAGI (reference sequence). With 6 bases clipped from V and 2 bases from J, the junction kept 8 bases outside the gene matches. The CDR3 consists of 16 residues. The CDR3 spells CASSRRTGGSNYGYTF. DNA for the CDR3: TGTGCCAGCAGCCGAAGGACAGGGGGCAGCAACTATGGCTACACCTTC.

The rearrangement joins TRBV11-2 to TRBJ2-1; 8 nucleotides agree with TRBD1. CDR1 is SGHAT, CDR2 FQNNGV, per germline. The CDR3 spans 18 residues. The junction had 15 bases not matched to a gene; V was cut back by 5 bases and J by 3 bases. CDR3 residues: CASSTRLGQGNVYNEQFF. CDR3 nucleotide sequence: TGTGCCAGCAGCACCCGACTTGGACAGGGTAACGTCTACAATGAGCAGTTCTTC.

CDR3 in amino acids: CASSPRGSGANVLTF. In DNA form, the CDR3 reads TGTGCCAGCAGCCCGAGGGGGTCAGGGGCCAACGTCCTGACTTTC. The chain couples TRBV5-4 to TRBJ2-6; perhaps TRBD1 as D (6 bases). CDR3 length equals 15 residues. Trimming cost V 4 bases and J 4 bases, with 12 bases left between them. The germline gives CDR1 SGHNT, CDR2 YYREEE (reference sequence).

A few counts support this clone. The chain carries TRBV14 and TRBJ2-1; tentatively, D is TRBD2 (5 bases). Per the germline V gene, CDR1 is SGHDN and CDR2 is FVKESK. The CDR3 length is 14 residues. Deletions cut 4 bases from V and 5 bases from J, with 12 bases between. The CDR3 is CASSLYYGDNEQFF. CDR3 bases: TGTGCCAGCAGCCTCTACTACGGGGACAATGAGCAGTTCTTC.

CDR3 region: CASSLDWAGAGYTF. Written as DNA, the CDR3 is TGTGCCAGCAGCTTAGATTGGGCAGGCGCTGGCTACACCTTC. The V gene is TRBV7-9, the J gene TRBJ1-2; D not resolved. Germline CDR1 SEHNR, CDR2 FQNEAQ (reference sequence). V was cut by 1 base and J by 7 bases, with 13 bases left in between. This CDR3 spans 14 amino acids. Using reference TRBV7-9 and TRBJ1-2 for the parts outside the CDR3, the full variable domain is DTGVSQNPRHKITKRGQNVTFRCDPISEHNRLYWYRQTLGQGPEFLTYFQNEAQLEKSRLLSDRFSAERPKGSFSTLEIQRTEQGDSAMYLCASSLDWAGAGYTFGSGTRLTVV.

This clone has a handful of counts. V is TRBV29-1 and J is TRBJ2-5; D possibly corresponds to TRBD2 (5 bases). This CDR3 region has 13 residues. The germline CDR1 and CDR2 sequences are SQVTM and ANQGSEA. Between the trimmed V and J ends, which lost 3 bases and 4 bases, there was a span of 12 bases. CDR3 region: CSVEGDARETQYF. CDR3 in DNA: TGCAGCGTTGAGGGAGACGCTCGAGAGACCCAGTACTTC.

This clone was detected only once. The gene calls are TRBV5-1 and TRBJ2-7; the match to TRBD1 covers 10 bases. J gave up 5 bases and V 0 bases, and 2 bases lay outside the gene matches. CDR3 length: 14 amino acids. Per germline, CDR1 SGHRS and CDR2 YFSETQ. The CDR3 is CASSLVGQGDEQYF. CDR3 coding DNA: TGCGCCAGCAGCTTGGTAGGACAGGGGGACGAGCAGTACTTC.

This chain connects TRBV10-3 to TRBJ1-1; 7 bases agree with TRBD1. Germline V gene lookup returns CDR1 ENHRY and CDR2 SYGVKD. The V gene end was trimmed by 3 bases and the J gene end by 2 bases; junction bases not matched to a gene: 3. This CDR3 is built from 14 residues. The CDR3 coding sequence is TGTGCCATCAGTGACAGGGACAGAAACACTGAAGCTTTCTTT. The encoded protein is CAISDRDRNTEAFF.

The V call is TRBV5-4, the J call TRBJ2-5, with TRBD2 matching over 7 bases. The trim removed 0 bases at V and 4 bases at J, leaving 6 bases unmatched. The CDR3 covers 15 residues. Germline V gene sequence: CDR1 SGHNT, CDR2 YYREEE (reference sequence). The CDR3, as DNA: TGTGCCAGCAGCTTGGGACTAGCCGAGAGAGAGACCCAGTACTTC. Translating gives CASSLGLAERETQYF.

This clone has a handful of counts. The chain has TRBV30 and TRBJ1-3; D is perhaps TRBD1 (5 bases). CDR3 length: 14 residues. Trimming took 1 base from V and 2 from J, leaving 9 bases between them. The germline CDR1 and CDR2 sequences are GTSNPN and SVGIG (reference sequence). CDR3 loop: CAWSGARAGNTIYF. The DNA for the CDR3 is TGTGCCTGGAGTGGAGCCAGGGCTGGAAACACCATATATTTT.

This clone was detected only a few times. The sample contains more than one DNA sequence encoding this CDR3. The chain carries TRBV25-1 and TRBJ1-5; no firm D call. V was shortened by 5 bases and J by 0 bases, with 8 bases between the two germline ends. CDR1 is MGHDK and CDR2 is SYGVNS in the germline V gene. The CDR3 loop spans 14 amino acids. In DNA form, the CDR3 reads TGTGCCAGCAGTTTCGGGAGTAGCAATCAGCCCCAGCATTTT. Its protein product is CASSFGSSNQPQHF.

This clone appeared many times. V gene TRBV19 combines with J gene TRBJ2-6; TRBD1 is a possible D gene (5 bases). CDR1 is LNHDA and CDR2 is SQIVND in the germline V gene (reference sequence). This CDR3 comprises 15 residues. V lost 6 bases, J lost 0 bases, and 9 bases lay in between. The CDR3 coding sequence is TGTGCCAGTAGACACGACAGCTCTGGGGCCAACGTCCTGACTTTC. Amino acid sequence: CASRHDSSGANVLTF. The full variable domain, its missing parts supplied by reference TRBV19 and TRBJ2-6, is DGGITQSPKYLFRKEGQNVTLSCEQNLNHDAMYWYRQDPGQGLRLIYYSQIVNDFQKGDIAEGYSVSREKKESFPLTVTSAQKNPTAFYLCASRHDSSGANVLTFGAGSRLTVL.

This clone turned up a few times. V and J are TRBV25-1 and TRBJ2-5, with D tentatively TRBD2 (5 bases). The V and J ends lost 4 bases and 0 bases respectively, with 12 bases between them. Germline CDR1 reads MGHDK; CDR2 reads SYGVNS. The CDR3 runs 15 residues. The CDR3 bases are TGTGCCAGCAGTGGGGGAGACCTGAACCAAGAGACCCAGTACTTC. Translating it yields CASSGGDLNQETQYF.